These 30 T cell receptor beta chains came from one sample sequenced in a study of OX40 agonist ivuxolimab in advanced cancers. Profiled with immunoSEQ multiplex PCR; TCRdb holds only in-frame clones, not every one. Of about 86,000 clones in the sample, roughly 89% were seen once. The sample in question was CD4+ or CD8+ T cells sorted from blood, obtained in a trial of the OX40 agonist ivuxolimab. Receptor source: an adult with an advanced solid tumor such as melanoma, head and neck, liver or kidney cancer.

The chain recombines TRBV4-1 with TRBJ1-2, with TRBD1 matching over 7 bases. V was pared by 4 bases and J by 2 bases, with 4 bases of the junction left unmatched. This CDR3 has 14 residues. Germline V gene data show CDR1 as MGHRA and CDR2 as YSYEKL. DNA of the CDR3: TGCGCCAGCAGCCCGGGACAGCGGAACTATGGCTACACCTTC. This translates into CASSPGQRNYGYTF.

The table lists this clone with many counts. CDR3 in amino acids: CASSSGTYQDEQYF. The DNA for the CDR3 is TGTGCCAGCAGCAGCGGGACCTATCAGGACGAGCAGTACTTC. V usage is TRBV2 and J usage is TRBJ2-7, with TRBD2 matching 7 bases. Losses at the gene ends were 6 bases for V and 5 bases for J; bases not matched to a gene: 10. This CDR3 is built from 14 residues. Germline values: CDR1 SNHLY, CDR2 FYNNEI.

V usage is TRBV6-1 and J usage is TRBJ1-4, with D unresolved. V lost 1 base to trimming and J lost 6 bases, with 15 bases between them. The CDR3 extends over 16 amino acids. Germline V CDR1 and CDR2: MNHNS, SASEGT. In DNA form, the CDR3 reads TGTGCCAGCAGTGAAGTGATACGAGGCGGTGATGAAAAACTGTTTTTT. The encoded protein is CASSEVIRGGDEKLFF.

The CDR3 reads CASSQDIASGNTIYF. CDR3 DNA sequence: TGTGCCAGCAGCCAAGATATAGCCTCTGGAAACACCATATATTTT. The rearrangement joins TRBV4-2 to TRBJ1-3; D is uncertain. The CDR3 spans 15 residues. V was cut by 0 bases and J by 0 bases, with 6 bases left in between. Germline values: CDR1 LGHNA, CDR2 YNFKEQ.

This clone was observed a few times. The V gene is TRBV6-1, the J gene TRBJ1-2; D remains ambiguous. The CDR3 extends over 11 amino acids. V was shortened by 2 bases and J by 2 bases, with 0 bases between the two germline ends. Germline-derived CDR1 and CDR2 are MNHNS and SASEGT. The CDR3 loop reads CASSENYGYTF. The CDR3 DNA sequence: TGTGCCAGCAGTGAAAACTATGGCTACACCTTC.

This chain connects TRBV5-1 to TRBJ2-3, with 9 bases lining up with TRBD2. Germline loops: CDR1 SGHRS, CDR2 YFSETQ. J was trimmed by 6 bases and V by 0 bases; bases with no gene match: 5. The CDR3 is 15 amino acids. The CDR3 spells CASSLGGLAGDTQYF. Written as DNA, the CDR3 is TGCGCCAGCAGCTTGGGGGGACTAGCTGGGGATACGCAGTATTTT. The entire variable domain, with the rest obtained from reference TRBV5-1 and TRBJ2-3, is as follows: KAGVTQTPRYLIKTRGQQVTLSCSPISGHRSVSWYQQTPGQGLQFLFEYFSETQRNKGNFPGRFSGRQFSNSRSEMNVSTLELGDSALYLCASSLGGLAGDTQYFGPGTRLTVL.

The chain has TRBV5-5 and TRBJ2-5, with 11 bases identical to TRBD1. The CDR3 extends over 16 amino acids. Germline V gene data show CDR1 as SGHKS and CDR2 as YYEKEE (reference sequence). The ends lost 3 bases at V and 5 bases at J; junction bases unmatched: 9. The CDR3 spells CASSSRTGGVGETQYF. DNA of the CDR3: TGTGCCAGCAGCTCCAGGACAGGGGGCGTAGGGGAGACCCAGTACTTC.

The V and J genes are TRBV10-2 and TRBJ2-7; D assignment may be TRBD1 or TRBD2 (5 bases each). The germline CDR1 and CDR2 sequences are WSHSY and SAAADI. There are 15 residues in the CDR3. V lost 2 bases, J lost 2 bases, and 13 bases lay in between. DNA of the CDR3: TGCGCCAGCAGTGAGAGAGGGGTAAGGCCCTACGAGCAGTACTTC. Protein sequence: CASSERGVRPYEQYF.

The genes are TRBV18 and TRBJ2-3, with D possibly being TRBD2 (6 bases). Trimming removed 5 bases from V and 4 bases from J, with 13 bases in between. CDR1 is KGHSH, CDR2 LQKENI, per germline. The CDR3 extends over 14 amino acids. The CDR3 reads CASSSGPGADTQYF. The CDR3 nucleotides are TGTGCCAGCTCATCGGGCCCGGGGGCAGATACGCAGTATTTT.

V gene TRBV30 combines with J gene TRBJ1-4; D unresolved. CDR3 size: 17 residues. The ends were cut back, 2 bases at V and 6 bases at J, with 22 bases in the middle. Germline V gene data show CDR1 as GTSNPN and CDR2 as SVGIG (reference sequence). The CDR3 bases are TGTGCCTGGAGTAGGACCCGGACCCCCACGGGTGATGAAAAACTGTTTTTT. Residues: CAWSRTRTPTGDEKLFF.

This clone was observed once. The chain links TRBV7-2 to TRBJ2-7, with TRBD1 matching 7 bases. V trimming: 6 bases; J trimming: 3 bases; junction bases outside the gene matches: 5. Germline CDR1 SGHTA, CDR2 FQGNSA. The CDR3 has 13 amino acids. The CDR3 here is CASRRDRDYEQYF. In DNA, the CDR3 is TGTGCCAGCAGAAGAGACAGGGACTACGAGCAGTACTTC.

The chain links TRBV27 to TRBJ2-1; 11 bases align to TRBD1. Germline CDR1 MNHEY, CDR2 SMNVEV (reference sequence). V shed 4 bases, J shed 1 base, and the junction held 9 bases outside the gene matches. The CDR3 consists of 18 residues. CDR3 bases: TGTGCCAGCAGTTCCGGGACAGGGGGTGTTTGGTCCTACAATGAGCAGTTCTTC. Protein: CASSSGTGGVWSYNEQFF.

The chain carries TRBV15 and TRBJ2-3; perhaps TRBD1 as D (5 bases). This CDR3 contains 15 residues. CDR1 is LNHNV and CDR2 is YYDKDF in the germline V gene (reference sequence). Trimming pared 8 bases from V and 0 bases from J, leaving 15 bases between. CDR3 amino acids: CATQDAGISTDTQYF. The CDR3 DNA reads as TGTGCCACCCAGGACGCAGGGATAAGCACAGATACGCAGTATTTT.

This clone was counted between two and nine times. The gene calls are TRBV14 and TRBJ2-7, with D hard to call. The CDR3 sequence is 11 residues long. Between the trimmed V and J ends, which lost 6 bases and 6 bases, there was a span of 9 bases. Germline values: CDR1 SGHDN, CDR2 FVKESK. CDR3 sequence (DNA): TGTGCCAGCAGTGATTATGGCGAGCAGTACTTC. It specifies CASSDYGEQYF.

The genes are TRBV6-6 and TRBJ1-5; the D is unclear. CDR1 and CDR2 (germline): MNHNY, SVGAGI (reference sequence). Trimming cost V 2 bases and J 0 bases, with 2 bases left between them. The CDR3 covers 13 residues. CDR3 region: CASSYDSNQPQHF. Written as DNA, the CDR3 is TGTGCCAGCAGTTACGATAGCAATCAGCCCCAGCATTTT.

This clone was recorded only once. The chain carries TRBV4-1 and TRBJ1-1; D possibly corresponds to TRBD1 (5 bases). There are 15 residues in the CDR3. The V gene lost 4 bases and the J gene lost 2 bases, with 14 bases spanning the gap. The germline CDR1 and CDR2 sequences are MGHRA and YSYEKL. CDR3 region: CASSRLSRGNTEAFF. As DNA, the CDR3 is TGCGCCAGCAGCCGTCTCTCTAGGGGAAACACTGAAGCTTTCTTT.

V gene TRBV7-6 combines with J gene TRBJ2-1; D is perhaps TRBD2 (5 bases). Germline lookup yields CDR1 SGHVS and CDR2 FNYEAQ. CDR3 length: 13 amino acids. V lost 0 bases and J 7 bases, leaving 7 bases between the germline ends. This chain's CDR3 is CASSLARGNEQFF. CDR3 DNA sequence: TGTGCCAGCAGCTTAGCACGCGGGAATGAGCAGTTCTTC.

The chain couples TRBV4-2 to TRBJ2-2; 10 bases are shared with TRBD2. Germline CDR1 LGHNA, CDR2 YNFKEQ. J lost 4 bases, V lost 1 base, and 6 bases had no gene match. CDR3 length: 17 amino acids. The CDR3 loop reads CASSQVSGGAFTGELFF. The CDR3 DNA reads TGTGCCAGCAGCCAAGTGAGCGGGGGGGCCTTCACCGGGGAGCTGTTTTTT.

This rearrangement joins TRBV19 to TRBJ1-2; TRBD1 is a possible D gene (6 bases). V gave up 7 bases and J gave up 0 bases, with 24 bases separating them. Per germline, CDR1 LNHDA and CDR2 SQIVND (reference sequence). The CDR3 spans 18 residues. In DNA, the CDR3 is TGTGCCAGTAAGCTTGAAGGGGGAAGGACGATCTCTAACTATGGCTACACCTTC. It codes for CASKLEGGRTISNYGYTF.

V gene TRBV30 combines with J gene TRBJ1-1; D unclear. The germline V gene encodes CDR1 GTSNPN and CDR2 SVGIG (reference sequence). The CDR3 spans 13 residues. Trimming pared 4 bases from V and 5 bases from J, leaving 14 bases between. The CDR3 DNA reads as TGTGCCTGGATGGGAGCCCTGGGGACTGAAGCTTTCTTT. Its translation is CAWMGALGTEAFF.

The CDR3 is CASSKVGREQHYGYTF. CDR3 in DNA: TGTGCCAGCAGCAAAGTAGGCAGGGAGCAGCACTATGGCTACACCTTC. V gene TRBV21-1 combines with J gene TRBJ1-2. TRBV21-1 is a recognized pseudogene. The CDR3 is 16 residues long.

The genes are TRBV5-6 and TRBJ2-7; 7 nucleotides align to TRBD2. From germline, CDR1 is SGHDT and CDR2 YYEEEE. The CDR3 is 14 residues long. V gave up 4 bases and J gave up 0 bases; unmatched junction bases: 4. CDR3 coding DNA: TGTGCCAGCAGCGCTCTAGCGGACTCCTACGAGCAGTACTTC. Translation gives CASSALADSYEQYF.

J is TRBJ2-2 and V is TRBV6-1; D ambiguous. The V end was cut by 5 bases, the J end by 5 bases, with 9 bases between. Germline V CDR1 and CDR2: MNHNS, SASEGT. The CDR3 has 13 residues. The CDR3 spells CASSSSRTGELFF. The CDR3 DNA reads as TGTGCCAGCAGTTCGAGTAGGACCGGGGAGCTGTTTTTT.

CDR3 in amino acids: CASSVLPRSYNEQFF. CDR3 DNA: TGTGCCAGCAGCGTCCTGCCCCGCTCCTACAATGAGCAGTTCTTC. This chain joins TRBV9 and TRBJ2-1; D call uncertain. Looked up from germline, CDR1 is SGDLS and CDR2 is YYNGEE. V shed 2 bases and J shed 0 bases, with 9 bases lying between them. This CDR3 comprises 15 residues.

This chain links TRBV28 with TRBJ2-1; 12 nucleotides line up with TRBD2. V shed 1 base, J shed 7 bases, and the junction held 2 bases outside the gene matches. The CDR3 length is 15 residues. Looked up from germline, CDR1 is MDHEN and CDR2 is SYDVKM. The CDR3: CASSLYLAGGNEQFF. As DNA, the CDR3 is TGTGCCAGCAGTTTATATCTAGCGGGGGGGAATGAGCAGTTCTTC. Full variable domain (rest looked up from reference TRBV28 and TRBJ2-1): DVKVTQSSRYLVKRTGEKVFLECVQDMDHENMFWYRQDPGLGLRLIYFSYDVKMKEKGDIPEGYSVSREKKERFSLILESASTNQTSMYLCASSLYLAGGNEQFFGPGTRLTVL.

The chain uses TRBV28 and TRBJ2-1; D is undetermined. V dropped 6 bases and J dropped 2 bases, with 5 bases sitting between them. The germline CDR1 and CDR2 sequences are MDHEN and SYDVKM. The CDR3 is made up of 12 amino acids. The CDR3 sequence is CASSGPYNEQFF. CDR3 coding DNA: TGTGCCAGCAGCGGGCCCTACAATGAGCAGTTCTTC. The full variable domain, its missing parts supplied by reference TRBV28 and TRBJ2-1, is DVKVTQSSRYLVKRTGEKVFLECVQDMDHENMFWYRQDPGLGLRLIYFSYDVKMKEKGDIPEGYSVSREKKERFSLILESASTNQTSMYLCASSGPYNEQFFGPGTRLTVL.

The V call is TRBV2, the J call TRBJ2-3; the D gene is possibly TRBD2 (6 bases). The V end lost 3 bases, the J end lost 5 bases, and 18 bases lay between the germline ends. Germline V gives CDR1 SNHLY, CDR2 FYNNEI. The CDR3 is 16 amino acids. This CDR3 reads CASSESAGLPGDTQYF. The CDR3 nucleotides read TGTGCCAGCAGTGAGTCGGCGGGGCTACCGGGAGATACGCAGTATTTT.

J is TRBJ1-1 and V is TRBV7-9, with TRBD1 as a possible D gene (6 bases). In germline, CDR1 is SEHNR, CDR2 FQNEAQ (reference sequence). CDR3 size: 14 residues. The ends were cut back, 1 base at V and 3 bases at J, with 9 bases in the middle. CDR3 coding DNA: TGTGCCAGCAGCTTAGGAAGGACAGACACTGAAGCTTTCTTT. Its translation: CASSLGRTDTEAFF.

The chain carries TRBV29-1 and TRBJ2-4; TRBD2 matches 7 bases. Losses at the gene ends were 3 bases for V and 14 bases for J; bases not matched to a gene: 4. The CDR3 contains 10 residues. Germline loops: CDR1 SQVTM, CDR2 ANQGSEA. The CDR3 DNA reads TGCAGCGTTGAGATGGGGAGGGAGTACTTC. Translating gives CSVEMGREYF.

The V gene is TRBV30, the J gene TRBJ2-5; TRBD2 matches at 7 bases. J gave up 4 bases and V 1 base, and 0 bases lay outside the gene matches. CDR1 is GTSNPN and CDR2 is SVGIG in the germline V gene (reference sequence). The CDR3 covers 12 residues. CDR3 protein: CAWSGGGETQYF. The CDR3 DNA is TGTGCCTGGAGTGGGGGGGGAGAGACCCAGTACTTC.